This T cell receptor beta chain emerged from a study of patients and donors after allogeneic stem cell transplantation (dated by TCRdb to between 2020 and 2021). V and J are truncated by 4 bases and 7 bases respectively, leaving an intervening sequence of 20 bases. Including cysteine and phenylalanine, the CDR3 has 15 amino acids. This entry keeps only the CDR3 DNA: 45 bases, framed from base 1. CDR1 and CDR2 were assigned from the germline V gene as SGHRS and YFSETQ. This clonotype was detected ten times or more. This clone's antigen is unknown. There are no base qualities to consult, and no much larger clone falls within one base. The protocol used for the library was RT-PCR. Sequencing was performed on a NextSeq 550. The public reads were quality trimmed at Q25 with fastp and then assembled into clones with MiXCR by TCRdb, keeping productive beta chains. Under each unique CDR3 protein, matching rows form one entry showing the most common genes and DNA. The sample table shows roughly 230,000 distinct CDR3 sequences, and 12% to 15% are seen once. The ten largest make up around 10% of the sample.

The sequence was collected from a human donor who was either an allogeneic HSCT recipient or a stem cell or donor lymphocyte infusion donor (not recorded which). It is not recorded whose cells these are; they may come from a transplant donor. The V gene is TRBV5-1 and the J gene is TRBJ1-2, with a weak D call of TRBD1 (5 bases match). Source material: blood, either unsorted or a sorted T cell fraction (not recorded which). The CDR3 has the sequence CASSLKGDQSGGYTF. The DNA is as follows: TGCGCCAGCAGCCTAAAAGGGGATCAATCTGGTGGCTACACCTTC.